Each of the 14 T cell receptor beta chains below was sequenced from the same sample in a study of cytomegalovirus exposure and HLA in healthy donors. The PCR had 60 Vbeta and 13 Jbeta primers. Clones were read by immunoSEQ multiplex PCR, and TCRdb kept only the in-frame ones, dropping some. Found here are 130,000 to 150,000 clones, 76% of them singletons; the top ten hold approximately 4%. The material sequenced was PBMCs. The receptor source for this set is a man aged 18 to 30 in good health and CMV-seronegative.

This chain uses TRBV4-2 with TRBJ2-7; a possible D gene is TRBD1 (6 bases). CDR1 LGHNA and CDR2 YNFKEQ come from the germline V gene. Trimming took off 5 bases at V and 4 bases at J, with 21 bases between the two ends. The CDR3 sequence is 16 residues long. The CDR3 DNA reads as TGTGCCAGCAGCTTCTCAACCGGGACATCGGGATACGAGCAGTACTTC. This codes for CASSFSTGTSGYEQYF.

The chain employs TRBV7-6 and TRBJ2-2; D remains ambiguous. The CDR3 contains 15 residues. Germline V gives CDR1 SGHVS, CDR2 FNYEAQ. Trimming left V 0 bases short and J 6 bases short, with 11 bases between. Written as DNA, the CDR3 is TGTGCCAGCAGCTTAGCGCCACTACGGGCCGGGGAGCTGTTTTTT. Its protein product is CASSLAPLRAGELFF.

V and J are TRBV27 and TRBJ2-3; D unresolved. The CDR3 length is 15 residues. V was clipped by 5 bases and J by 0 bases, with 12 bases between them. Per germline, CDR1 MNHEY and CDR2 SMNVEV (reference sequence). The CDR3 bases are TGTGCCAGCAGTCTCACAGCCCAGAGCACAGATACGCAGTATTTT. Its protein product is CASSLTAQSTDTQYF.

Notes on this clone: In the same sample, other DNA sequences code for this CDR3. The rearrangement uses TRBV19 and TRBJ2-1, with 7 bases lining up with TRBD1. The germline V gene encodes CDR1 LNHDA and CDR2 SQIVND (reference sequence). The CDR3 extends over 14 amino acids. V lost 5 bases to trimming and J lost 2 bases; unmatched junction nucleotides: 3. The CDR3 DNA sequence: TGTGCCAGTAGTTTAGGACAGGCCTACAATGAGCAGTTCTTC. This encodes CASSLGQAYNEQFF.

V gene TRBV5-6 combines with J gene TRBJ2-7, with TRBD1 identical over 8 bases. The CDR3 has 16 amino acids. Per the germline V gene, CDR1 is SGHDT and CDR2 is YYEEEE. With 0 bases clipped from V and 3 bases from J, the junction kept 8 bases outside the gene matches. The CDR3 DNA follows: TGTGCCAGCAGCTTGGCTCCGGGACAGGTGATCTACGAGCAGTACTTC. Translated: CASSLAPGQVIYEQYF.

V is TRBV2 and J is TRBJ1-4, with 7 bases lining up with TRBD1. CDR3 size: 16 residues. V shed 7 bases, J shed 5 bases, and the junction held 13 bases outside the gene matches. CDR1 and CDR2 (germline): SNHLY, FYNNEI. The DNA of the CDR3 is TGTGCCAGCAATAAAAAACCGGGACAGCTAAATGAAAAACTGTTTTTT. This encodes CASNKKPGQLNEKLFF.

The chain joins TRBV7-9 to TRBJ2-3; 7 bases align to TRBD2. The CDR3 is made up of 15 amino acids. CDR1 and CDR2 (germline): SEHNR, FQNEAQ (reference sequence). With V trimmed by 5 bases and J by 2 bases, 7 bases remained unmatched. The CDR3 spells CASSNSGSNTDTQYF. The CDR3 nucleotides read TGTGCCAGCAGCAATAGCGGGTCAAACACAGATACGCAGTATTTT.

The chain has TRBV5-1 and TRBJ2-5; TRBD1 might be the D (6 bases). V gave up 2 bases and J gave up 5 bases, with 16 bases separating them. This CDR3 is 15 amino acids long. CDR1 is SGHRS, CDR2 YFSETQ, per germline. The DNA of the CDR3 is TGCGCCAGCAGCTTTCTGTACAGGGTCGCGGAGACCCAGTACTTC. Amino acid sequence: CASSFLYRVAETQYF.

This chain links TRBV27 with TRBJ2-5; TRBD2 matches at 9 bases. Germline values: CDR1 MNHEY, CDR2 SMNVEV (reference sequence). V dropped 6 bases and J dropped 3; count of bases not matched to a gene: 17. The CDR3 is 18 residues long. CDR3 in DNA: TGTGCCAGCAGGTCTCCTAGCGGGATTTCCGAGGGGAAAGAGACCCAGTACTTC. Translating gives CASRSPSGISEGKETQYF.

The V gene is TRBV15, the J gene TRBJ1-5, with 7 bases identical to TRBD1. Germline CDR1 reads LNHNV; CDR2 reads YYDKDF (reference sequence). The CDR3 has 17 residues. The J segment lost 6 bases and the V segment lost 1 base, leaving 12 bases of the junction unmatched. DNA of the CDR3: TGTGCCACCAGCAGAGGGGGGGCAGGGGGGAAGGGTCAGCCCCAGCATTTT. It yields the protein CATSRGGAGGKGQPQHF.

The chain joins TRBV5-1 to TRBJ1-2; D is uncertain. Trimming removed 4 bases from V and 0 bases from J, with 10 bases in between. Looked up from germline, CDR1 is SGHRS and CDR2 is YFSETQ. This CDR3 contains 14 residues. The CDR3 DNA reads TGCGCCAGCAGCGATGGCGGGACTAACTATGGCTACACCTTC. Protein sequence: CASSDGGTNYGYTF.

This rearrangement joins TRBV28 to TRBJ2-7, with a tentative D call TRBD2 (6 bases). CDR1 MDHEN and CDR2 SYDVKM come from the germline V gene. This CDR3 has 16 residues. V was pared by 2 bases and J by 2 bases, with 16 bases between. In nucleotides, the CDR3 is TGTGCCAGCAGTTTAAGTCGGGGGACGGACCCCTACGAGCAGTACTTC. Its translation: CASSLSRGTDPYEQYF.

CDR3 residues: CASSVASSADAQETQYF. The CDR3 region has the DNA TGTGCCAGCAGCGTAGCGAGTTCGGCGGATGCCCAAGAGACCCAGTACTTC. The gene calls are TRBV9 and TRBJ2-5; unclear D gene. The CDR3 has 17 amino acids. V lost 0 bases and J 1 base, leaving 16 bases between the germline ends. Per germline, CDR1 SGDLS and CDR2 YYNGEE.

This clone was counted once. The CDR3 is CASSLPRTGYYGYTF. The DNA of the CDR3 is TGTGCCAGCAGCCTACCCCGGACAGGTTACTATGGCTACACCTTC. The J gene is TRBJ1-2, the V gene TRBV7-2; TRBD1 agrees at 7 bases. Germline values: CDR1 SGHTA, CDR2 FQGNSA. Trimming removed 5 bases from V and 3 bases from J; junction bases left unmatched: 9. This CDR3 has 15 amino acids.